This T cell receptor (beta chain) is drawn from a study of CD4+ T cells in melanoma. General study points: Reportedly, melanoma neoantigen-specific CD4+ T cells showed varied differentiation states.

V was trimmed by 3 bases and J by 0 bases, leaving 18 bases between them. From germline, CDR1 is SGDLS and CDR2 YYNGEE. The length of the CDR3 is 17 residues. As to this clone: Its antigen is still unknown.

TCRdb's table, derived via immunoSEQ multiplex PCR, lists solely in-frame clones and lacks some. Counted here are thousands of clones, 60% to 75% occurring once; the ten biggest clones make up around 17%. This sequence originates from a human donor with melanoma. The gene calls are TRBV9 and TRBJ1-1; TRBD1 might be the D (5 bases). The specimen was cells from a culture (not recorded whether cultured in vitro). CDR3 sequence reads: CASSGEEGLLVNTEAFF. The CDR3 DNA reads TGTGCCAGCAGCGGAGAGGAGGGGCTCCTCGTGAACACTGAAGCTTTCTTT.